This TCR beta chain derives from a study of OX40 agonist ivuxolimab in advanced cancers. Study-wide background: A mean age of approximately 58 years, range roughly 20 to 90, was recorded, and over 65% were male. Partial responses were seen in three patients, one with hepatocellular carcinoma and two with cutaneous melanoma.

This CDR3 is 16 amino acids long. Trimming shortened V by 5 bases and J by 3 bases, and 18 bases separated the two germline ends. Germline CDR1 SGHTA, CDR2 FQGTGA. Systemic immunosuppression or autoimmune disease history was grounds to exclude patients. To note about this clone: Antigen unknown.

Notes on the study in general: Clonal expansion by week 6 occurred in CD4+ and CD8+ blood T cells (at 0.1 to 3.0 mg/kg).

Assay used: immunoSEQ multiplex PCR; TCRdb lists only in-frame clones, some missing. Of about 58,000 clones in the sample, around 83% were seen once. Sequences were derived from CD4+ or CD8+ T cells sorted from blood, sampled in a trial of the OX40 agonist ivuxolimab. The V call is TRBV7-3, the J call TRBJ2-3; D is perhaps TRBD1 or TRBD2 (8 bases each). The origin of this receptor is an adult with an advanced solid tumor such as melanoma, head and neck, liver or kidney cancer. CDR3 DNA sequence: TGTGCCAGCAGCCCCGGACAGGGACTAGGAACAGATACGCAGTATTTT. Encoded protein: CASSPGQGLGTDTQYF.